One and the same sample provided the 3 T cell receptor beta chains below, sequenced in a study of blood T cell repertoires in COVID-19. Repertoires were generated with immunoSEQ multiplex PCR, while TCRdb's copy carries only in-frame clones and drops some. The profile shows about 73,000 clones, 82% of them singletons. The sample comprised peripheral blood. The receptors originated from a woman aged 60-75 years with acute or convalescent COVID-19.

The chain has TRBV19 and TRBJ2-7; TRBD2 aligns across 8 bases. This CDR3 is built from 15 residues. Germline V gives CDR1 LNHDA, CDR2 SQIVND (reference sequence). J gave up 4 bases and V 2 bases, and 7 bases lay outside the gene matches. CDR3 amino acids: CASSILTSGGYEQYF. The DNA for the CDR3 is TGTGCCAGTAGTATACTCACTAGCGGAGGGTACGAGCAGTACTTC.

CDR3 bases: TGTGCCAGTAGTATCATGGGGGGGGCCCCAGAGACCCAGTACTTC. It codes for CASSIMGGAPETQYF. This chain links TRBV19 with TRBJ2-5; a weak D match, TRBD2 (7 bases). The CDR3 is 15 residues long. Trimming took off 3 bases at V and 4 bases at J, with 15 bases between the two ends. Per germline, CDR1 LNHDA and CDR2 SQIVND (reference sequence).

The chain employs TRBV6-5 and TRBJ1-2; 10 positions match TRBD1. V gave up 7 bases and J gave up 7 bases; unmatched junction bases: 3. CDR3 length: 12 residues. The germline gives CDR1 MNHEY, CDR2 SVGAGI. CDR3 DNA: TGTGCCAGCAAGGACAGGGGGATTGGCTACACCTTC. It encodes CASKDRGIGYTF.